One and the same sample provided the 15 T cell receptor beta chains below, sequenced in a study of cytotoxic CD8 clonotypes in ibrutinib-treated CLL. TCRdb's table, derived via immunoSEQ multiplex PCR, lists solely in-frame clones and lacks some. Of 45,000 to 55,000 clones in the sample, approximately 50% are singletons; the top ten hold about 30%. Source: PBMCs, taken after 12 months of ibrutinib treatment. All receptors derive from a human donor with chronic lymphocytic leukemia.

This clone was detected only a few times. The chain is built from TRBV25-1 and TRBJ2-7; D is undetermined. CDR1 and CDR2 (germline): MGHDK, SYGVNS. The CDR3 extends over 14 amino acids. The V gene lost 1 base and the J gene lost 0 bases, with 7 bases spanning the gap. CDR3 DNA: TGTGCCAGCAGTGAATTAACTCTCTCCTACGAGCAGTACTTC. It specifies CASSELTLSYEQYF.

The J gene is TRBJ2-7, the V gene TRBV27; 8 bases align to TRBD1. In germline, CDR1 is MNHEY, CDR2 SMNVEV (reference sequence). V lost 6 bases to trimming and J lost 0 bases; unmatched junction nucleotides: 7. There are 15 residues in the CDR3. The CDR3 loop is CASSPTGVSSYEQYF. The CDR3 DNA reads as TGTGCCAGCAGCCCGACAGGGGTTAGCTCCTACGAGCAGTACTTC.

The CDR3 sequence: CASSPPATDTQYF. For the CDR3, the DNA is TGTGCCAGCTCACCACCGGCGACAGATACGCAGTATTTT. The chain combines TRBV18 with TRBJ2-3, with D hard to call. V lost 0 bases and J 3 bases, leaving 4 bases between the germline ends. The CDR3 consists of 13 residues. From germline, CDR1 is KGHSH and CDR2 LQKENI.

V is TRBV9 and J is TRBJ2-7; possibly TRBD1 or TRBD2 for D (6 bases each). Trimming removed 4 bases from V and 3 bases from J, with 20 bases in between. Germline CDR1 is SGDLS and CDR2 is YYNGEE. The CDR3 loop spans 16 amino acids. CDR3 bases: TGTGCCAGCAGCCCCCACGGAGGGAGAGGGGGCTACGAGCAGTACTTC. Protein product: CASSPHGGRGGYEQYF.

This clone was detected once. This rearrangement joins TRBV7-2 to TRBJ2-7; TRBD2 matches 11 bases. Germline CDR1 SGHTA, CDR2 FQGNSA. V lost 5 bases, J lost 7 bases, and 13 bases stayed unmatched. CDR3 size: 16 residues. The chain's CDR3 is CASSRGLAVAVREQYF. The CDR3 nucleotides read TGTGCCAGCAGCCGGGGACTAGCGGTTGCCGTGAGGGAGCAGTACTTC.

This clone was counted between two and nine times. The genes are TRBV28 and TRBJ1-1; TRBD1 matches at 7 bases. Trimming cost V 5 bases and J 4 bases; bases outside gene matches: 10. CDR1 MDHEN and CDR2 SYDVKM come from the germline V gene. CDR3 size: 15 residues. The CDR3, as DNA: TGTGCCAGCAGTCCGCGGGGCAGGGGGAGCACTGAAGCTTTCTTT. This encodes CASSPRGRGSTEAFF.

This clone was found a few times. The chain carries TRBV6-1 and TRBJ1-1; D not resolved. V was clipped by 4 bases and J by 0 bases, with 15 bases between them. The CDR3 has 16 residues. The germline CDR1 and CDR2 sequences are MNHNS and SASEGT. This chain's CDR3 is CASSVVSFSMNTEAFF. In DNA form, the CDR3 reads TGTGCCAGCAGTGTGGTCTCCTTCTCCATGAACACTGAAGCTTTCTTT.

The V and J genes are TRBV18 and TRBJ2-3, with D unclear. The V gene lost 6 bases and the J gene lost 2 bases, with 6 bases spanning the gap. Germline V gene lookup returns CDR1 KGHSH and CDR2 LQKENI. The CDR3 is 12 residues long. This CDR3 is CASSRYTDTQYF. CDR3 sequence (DNA): TGTGCCAGCTCCCGCTACACAGATACGCAGTATTTT.

The chain couples TRBV28 to TRBJ1-6; D not resolved. The V end lost 4 bases, the J end lost 10 bases, and 14 bases lay between the germline ends. From germline, CDR1 is MDHEN and CDR2 SYDVKM. This CDR3 region has 14 residues. Written as DNA, the CDR3 is TGTGCCAGCAGTTCCCCCCACCCGGCCTCACCCCTCCACTTT. This gives the protein CASSSPHPASPLHF.

The chain employs TRBV4-2 and TRBJ1-2; no definite D call. CDR3 length: 14 residues. Looked up from germline, CDR1 is LGHNA and CDR2 is YNFKEQ. Trimming left V 1 base short and J 4 bases short, with 10 bases between. The CDR3 reads CASSQAGSRYGYTF. The CDR3 nucleotides read TGTGCCAGCAGCCAAGCCGGCAGCCGCTATGGCTACACCTTC.

This clone was counted between two and nine times. The rearrangement uses TRBV6-6 and TRBJ2-7, with D maybe TRBD1 (6 bases). Trimming cost V 6 bases and J 2 bases, with 11 bases left between them. This CDR3 contains 13 residues. Germline V gene data show CDR1 as MNHNY and CDR2 as SVGAGI (reference sequence). This chain's CDR3 is CASRDWDTYEQYF. For the CDR3, the DNA is TGTGCCAGCAGGGACTGGGACACCTACGAGCAGTACTTC.

As concerns this clone: The junction shows a germline mismatch at one end, possibly a read error. Additional DNA sequences in this sample encode the identical CDR3. This CDR3 reads CASSFGRETGKYEQFF. The CDR3 DNA sequence: TGTGCTAGCAGTTTTGGGCGGGAGACAGGGAAATATGAGCAGTTCTTC. V and J are TRBV28 and TRBJ2-1; D is possibly TRBD1 or TRBD2 (7 bases each). The CDR3 covers 16 residues. Germline-derived CDR1 and CDR2 are MDHEN and SYDVKM.

This clone was picked up one time. The chain is built from TRBV5-1 and TRBJ2-3, with 7 nucleotides matching TRBD2. Germline V gene sequence: CDR1 SGHRS, CDR2 YFSETQ. V was clipped by 4 bases and J by 4 bases; unmatched bases: 6. The CDR3 is 14 amino acids. The CDR3 protein is CASSVLAVSDTQYF. CDR3 in DNA: TGCGCCAGCAGCGTTCTAGCGGTTTCAGATACGCAGTATTTT.

The CDR3: CATGLDRGYEQYF. In DNA form, the CDR3 reads TGTGCCACCGGACTGGACAGGGGGTACGAGCAGTACTTC. The rearrangement uses TRBV15 and TRBJ2-7, with 10 bases lining up with TRBD1. Per germline, CDR1 LNHNV and CDR2 YYDKDF (reference sequence). This CDR3 region has 13 residues. V lost 8 bases and J lost 4; bases outside the gene matches: 5.

This clone was seen repeatedly, ten times or more. V is TRBV6-1 and J is TRBJ1-4; TRBD1 might be the D (5 bases). Per the germline V gene, CDR1 is MNHNS and CDR2 is SASEGT. Trimming removed 10 bases from V and 6 bases from J, with 15 bases in between. The CDR3 has 13 amino acids. As DNA, the CDR3 is TGTGCCACCTCACGGGGGGTGGATGAAAAACTGTTTTTT. Translating it yields CATSRGVDEKLFF.